The rows below give T cell receptor beta chains drawn from one sample of a study of T-cell reconstitution after alpha-beta-depleted transplantation in children. MiXCR was run by TCRdb on the PCR reads, yielding one entry per CDR3 protein. The sample holds about 690,000 distinct CDR3 sequences, around 17% seen once. Sample: PBMCs from the stem cell graft donor, taken from the stem cell graft. The receptors derive from a human donor who donated a stem cell graft to a child with acute myeloid leukemia. The CDR3 runs from the conserved cysteine through the conserved F or W. A D gene is named only where the DNA matches it firmly. Not every row has a clone size; where given, it reads once, few, many or a size class.

>TRBD1|TRBJ2-7|many|TRBV10-3
CAISWTGGSWEQYF
TGTGCCATCAGCTGGACAGGGGGCAGTTGGGAGCAGTACTTC
>-|TRBJ2-2|many|TRBV29-1
CSVHTSHAGIPGELFF
TGCAGCGTTCACACTAGTCATGCGGGTATACCCGGGGAGCTGTTTTTT
>-|TRBJ2-1|-|TRBV28
CASSFQGLSEQFF
TGTGCCAGCAGTTTCCAGGGGCTAAGTGAGCAGTTCTTC
>-|TRBJ2-3|-|TRBV13
CASSGARDTQYF
TGTGCCAGCAGCGGAGCCCGGGATACGCAGTATTTT
>-|TRBJ2-3|few|TRBV7-2
CASSRGWTLDTQYF
TGTGCCAGCAGCCGGGGGTGGACGTTAGATACGCAGTATTTT
>-|TRBJ2-1|many|TRBV29-1
CSYGRYNEQFF
TGCAGCTACGGCAGATACAATGAGCAGTTCTTC
>-|TRBJ2-5|many|TRBV20-1
CSARDLMRAETQYF
TGCAGTGCTAGAGATCTTATGCGGGCGGAGACCCAGTACTTC
>TRBD2|TRBJ2-1|many|TRBV20-1
CSAHSGGYNEQFF
TGCAGTGCTCATAGCGGGGGGTACAATGAGCAGTTCTTC
>TRBD2|TRBJ2-3|-|TRBV12-3/TRBV12-4
CASQTSGLYTDTQYF
TGTGCCAGCCAGACTAGCGGATTATACACAGATACGCAGTATTTT
>-|TRBJ2-1|few|TRBV7-2
CASSFGPAYNEQFF
TGTGCCAGCAGCTTTGGACCCGCGTACAATGAGCAGTTCTTC
>TRBD1|TRBJ2-5|many|TRBV24-1
CATSAGTVGETQYF
TGTGCCACCAGTGCCGGGACAGTTGGCGAGACCCAGTACTTC
>-|TRBJ1-1|-|TRBV5-1
CASSLWQGNTEAFF
TGCGCCAGCAGCTTGTGGCAGGGCAACACTGAAGCTTTCTTT
>TRBD1|TRBJ1-2|many|TRBV20-1
CSASPRDSYGYTF
TGCAGTGCTAGTCCCCGGGACAGCTATGGCTACACCTTC
>-|TRBJ1-1|few|TRBV5-5
CATVGTAMNTEAFF
TGTGCCACCGTTGGGACGGCGATGAACACTGAAGCTTTCTTT
>-|TRBJ1-1|-|TRBV12-3/TRBV12-4
CASSLMNRDAFF
TGTGCCAGCAGTTTAATGAACAGGGACGCTTTCTTT
>-|TRBJ2-1|few|TRBV20-1
CSARIQGGIRFF
TGCAGTGCTAGAATACAGGGAGGAATTCGGTTCTTC
>-|TRBJ2-7|-|TRBV20-1
CSAQENYGLYEQYF
TGCAGTGCCCAGGAGAACTACGGACTTTACGAGCAGTACTTC
>TRBD1|TRBJ2-1|-|TRBV7-9
CASSAGGLNEQFF
TGTGCCAGCAGCGCAGGGGGCCTCAATGAGCAGTTCTTC
>TRBD2|TRBJ2-3|many|TRBV20-1
CSAHAGLGSTDTQYF
TGCAGTGCTCACGCCGGACTAGGAAGCACAGATACGCAGTATTTT
>-|TRBJ2-5|few|TRBV7-2
CASSSALDTQYF
TGTGCCAGCAGCTCGGCCCTAGATACCCAGTACTTC
>-|TRBJ1-6|few|TRBV20-1
CSARDYTGITYNSPLHF
TGCAGTGCTAGAGATTATACAGGGATCACCTATAATTCACCCCTCCACTTT
>TRBD2|TRBJ2-7|many|TRBV6-1
CASSSKRGALTYEQYF
TGTGCCAGCAGTTCGAAGCGGGGGGCCCTGACCTACGAGCAGTACTTC
>-|TRBJ2-7|few|TRBV9
CASSGGGTSEEQYF
TGTGCCAGCAGCGGAGGCGGGACGAGTGAAGAGCAGTACTTC
>-|TRBJ2-2|-|TRBV27
CASSWQSTGELFF
TGTGCCAGCAGTTGGCAATCCACCGGGGAGCTGTTTTTT